This T cell receptor beta chain was sequenced in a study of shared T cell receptors in the human thymus. There are 17 residues in the CDR3. The V end was cut by 3 bases, the J end by 2 bases, with 19 bases between. CDR1 is MGHRA, CDR2 YSYEKL, per germline. Using immunoSEQ multiplex PCR, the repertoire was profiled, and TCRdb retains in-frame clones only, with some absent. This sample has some 760,000 clones; 70% to 90% occur once, and the top ten carry around 0.01%. The same sample was also used in a study of human thymus T cells.

Input material: thymocytes. The receptor was isolated from a girl in the first two years of life with a congenital heart defect. The rearrangement joins TRBV4-1 to TRBJ2-5, with D possibly matching TRBD1 (6 bases). The CDR3 here is CASSHLRQGLRQETQYF. The CDR3 nucleotides are TGCGCCAGCAGCCACCTCAGGCAGGGGCTTCGGCAAGAGACCCAGTACTTC.